This T cell receptor (beta chain) derives from a study of T cell responses to AZD1222 COVID-19 vaccine (dated by TCRdb to about 2021). With regard to the full study: A total of 230 to 250 trial participants underwent TCR sequencing, of whom 207 received two doses of AZD1222 and roughly 25 received two doses of the MenACWY control vaccine. Trial participants were enrolled by age into subgroups of 18-55, 56-69 and 70-plus years, and around 150, 28 and 57 TCR-sequenced participants, respectively, were included in these subgroups.

Read against the paper, the sample's time point label means: baseline before first vaccination. Reading the label with the study, this specimen's treatment or condition is: meningococcal conjugate vaccine given as trial control. Samples from vaccinated people were obtained from the UK trials COV001 and COV002, which included a single-blind randomized controlled phase 2/3 trial of AZD1222 (ChAdOx1 nCoV-19) in healthy adults. For TCRbeta chain sequencing, PBMC samples from trial participants were taken at day 0 and at day 28 after the second dose. In this sample, this clone turned up once. Its antigen specificity is not known. Within one base of it there is no much larger clone, and no base qualities were kept. Beyond this particular receptor, the publication reports: The 56-69-year group was small, and its depth increase did not reach significance, likely because of low power. Vaccine-associated CD4 TCRs spanned the whole spike protein, with dominant responses in regions 160-218 and 743-854. Conclusions about previously exposed vaccinees are limited, since just a handful of AZD1222 recipients were seropositive for SARS-CoV-2 at baseline. Reportedly, close to half of the unique spike-specific TCRs recognized epitopes lying outside the regions that are mutated in the B.1.351 and B.1.1.7 variants. Because no day 14 peak-response samples were available, the repertoires could be characterized only after the peak T cell response. Most participants were white British and females outnumbered males, and the authors suggested that clonal diversity may have been underestimated. Spike-specific TCR breadth and depth rose significantly after two AZD1222 doses compared with day 0 and with MenACWY recipients.

In the germline V gene, CDR1 corresponds to SNHLY and CDR2 to FYNNEI. Trimming takes 7 bases from V and 1 base from J, and the germline ends sit 14 bases apart. The cysteine opens and the phenylalanine closes a CDR3 of 15 amino acids. Only CDR3 DNA is held: 45 bases, read in frame from base 1. The CDR3 regions of human TCRbeta chains were subjected to immunosequencing. The study's processing was this. TCRs in the repertoires were matched against a reference library of SARS-CoV-2-specific TCRs that had been generated with the MIRA antigen-specificity platform. Breadth was defined as the fraction of unique TCRs that were SARS-CoV-2-associated, and depth was defined as the fraction of total T cells that were SARS-CoV-2-associated. Using the MIRA data, every spike-specific TCR was mapped to the spike region that the TCR reacted to and assigned to either a CD4 or a CD8 class. Log10-transformed breadth and depth values were compared by one-way ANOVA with Sidak's multiple comparisons tests. TCRdb holds this immuneACCESS table with in-frame rearrangements only. Some clones are missing; in checked studies, unresolved V genes explain under half, and the rest has no known cause. The V and J calls and clone size are taken from that table; D and trimming were inferred from the DNA. This sample holds more than 95,000 clones; 90% were observed only once. 4.4% of the sample comes from the top ten.

Recombination linked TRBV2 to TRBJ1-5; no D segment can be confidently identified. The specimen comprised peripheral blood, sampled on day 0 of MenACWY control vaccination. This TCR was recovered from an adult in good health. The nucleotide sequence is TGTGCCAGCAAGCGGCGGGGAGGGAGCAATCAGCCCCAGCATTTT. It is translated as CASKRRGGSNQPQHF.